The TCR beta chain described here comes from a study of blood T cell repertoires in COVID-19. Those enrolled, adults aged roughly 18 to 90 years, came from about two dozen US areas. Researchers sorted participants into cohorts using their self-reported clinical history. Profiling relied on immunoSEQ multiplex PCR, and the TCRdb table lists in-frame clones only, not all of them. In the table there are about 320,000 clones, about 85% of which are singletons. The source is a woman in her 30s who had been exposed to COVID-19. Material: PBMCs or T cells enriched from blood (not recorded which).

CDR3 region: CASGTGTQYF. CDR3 DNA: TGTGCCAGTGGCACAGGCACGCAGTACTTC. The chain combines TRBV19 with TRBJ2-7; D perhaps matches TRBD1 (5 bases). V was cut by 8 bases and J by 9 bases, with 11 bases left in between. This CDR3 is built from 10 residues. In germline, CDR1 is LNHDA, CDR2 SQIVND (reference sequence). Complete variable domain (other parts from reference TRBV19 and TRBJ2-7): DGGITQSPKYLFRKEGQNVTLSCEQNLNHDAMYWYRQDPGQGLRLIYYSQIVNDFQKGDIAEGYSVSREKKESFPLTVTSAQKNPTAFYLCASGTGTQYFGPGTRLTVT.